A selection of T cell receptor beta chains follows, all from one sample in a study of OX40 agonist ivuxolimab in advanced cancers. Using immunoSEQ multiplex PCR, the repertoire was profiled, and TCRdb retains in-frame clones only, with some absent. This table holds tens of thousands of clones, over 70% found once. Here the sequenced sample was CD4+ or CD8+ T cells sorted from blood, taken in a trial of the OX40 agonist ivuxolimab. All receptors come from an adult with an advanced solid tumor such as melanoma, head and neck, liver or kidney cancer. The CDR3 runs from the conserved cysteine through the conserved F or W. D genes are given only for firm matches. The size of a clone is reported for some rows only, either as once, few or many, or as a class for expanded clones.

clone_size: NA
v_call: TRBV6-1
j_call: TRBJ2-1
d_call: NA
cdr3_nt: TGTGCCAGCGGACGACTAGGCTCCTACAATGAGCAGTTCTTC
cdr3_aa: CASGRLGSYNEQFF

clone_size: NA
v_call: TRBV7-9
j_call: TRBJ2-1
d_call: NA
cdr3_nt: TGTGCCAGCAGCTTTCCGGGGTCCTACAATGAGCAGTTCTTC
cdr3_aa: CASSFPGSYNEQFF

clone_size: NA
v_call: TRBV5-8
j_call: TRBJ2-5
d_call: NA
cdr3_nt: TGTGCCAGCACCTCCAGCGCTCGAGAGACCCAGTACTTC
cdr3_aa: CASTSSARETQYF

clone_size: once
v_call: TRBV7-9
j_call: TRBJ1-1
d_call: NA
cdr3_nt: TGTGCCAGCAGCCGACTTTTGCCAGAAGCTTTCTTT
cdr3_aa: CASSRLLPEAFF

clone_size: NA
v_call: TRBV6-1
j_call: TRBJ2-7
d_call: TRBD2
cdr3_nt: TGTGCCAGCAATATCCTAGCGGGGGGGCCCTACGAGCAGTACTTC
cdr3_aa: CASNILAGGPYEQYF

clone_size: NA
v_call: TRBV7-8
j_call: TRBJ2-7
d_call: NA
cdr3_nt: TGTGCCAGCAGCCAAATCACAGGGACCTCCTACGAGCAGTACTTC
cdr3_aa: CASSQITGTSYEQYF

clone_size: NA
v_call: TRBV5-1
j_call: TRBJ1-1
d_call: TRBD1
cdr3_nt: TGCGCCAGCAGCTCAGGCAGGGGGGAGAACACTGAAGCTTTCTTT
cdr3_aa: CASSSGRGENTEAFF

clone_size: once
v_call: TRBV5-1
j_call: TRBJ2-7
d_call: NA
cdr3_nt: TGCGCCAGCAGCTTGGGTGAGGGGATCTACGAGCAGTACTTC
cdr3_aa: CASSLGEGIYEQYF

clone_size: NA
v_call: TRBV28
j_call: TRBJ1-5
d_call: NA
cdr3_nt: TGTGCCAGCAGTTTAGAGGGTTTCCTTATAAATAGCAATCAGCCCCAGCATTTT
cdr3_aa: CASSLEGFLINSNQPQHF

clone_size: NA
v_call: TRBV2
j_call: TRBJ2-3
d_call: NA
cdr3_nt: TGTGCCAGCACCGGGCTGAGTCCGGGCACAGATACGCAGTATTTT
cdr3_aa: CASTGLSPGTDTQYF

clone_size: NA
v_call: TRBV14
j_call: TRBJ2-7
d_call: NA
cdr3_nt: TGTGCCAGCAGCCAATGGGAAACCTACGAGCAGTACTTC
cdr3_aa: CASSQWETYEQYF

clone_size: NA
v_call: TRBV7-3
j_call: TRBJ2-5
d_call: NA
cdr3_nt: TGTGCCACCCCGGGGGAGTGGGGGGAAGAGACCCAGTACTTC
cdr3_aa: CATPGEWGEETQYF

clone_size: NA
v_call: TRBV30
j_call: TRBJ2-1
d_call: TRBD2
cdr3_nt: TGTGCCTGGAGCGCCCCCCTAGCGGGAGGGTACAATGAGCAGTTCTTC
cdr3_aa: CAWSAPLAGGYNEQFF

clone_size: few
v_call: TRBV11-2
j_call: TRBJ1-6
d_call: NA
cdr3_nt: TGTGCCAGCAGCTTAACGGGGGCAGGGGTTGGTTCACCCCTCCACTTT
cdr3_aa: CASSLTGAGVGSPLHF

clone_size: NA
v_call: TRBV19
j_call: TRBJ1-1
d_call: TRBD1
cdr3_nt: TGTGCCAGTAGTAGCCGGCGGCAGGGGGCTGACGAAAGGACTGAAGCTTTCTTT
cdr3_aa: CASSSRRQGADERTEAFF

clone_size: NA
v_call: TRBV15
j_call: TRBJ2-1
d_call: TRBD2
cdr3_nt: TGTGCCACCAGCAGAGATTCGCTAGCGGGGGGACCCTACAATGAGCAGTTCTTC
cdr3_aa: CATSRDSLAGGPYNEQFF

clone_size: NA
v_call: TRBV2
j_call: TRBJ2-7
d_call: NA
cdr3_nt: TGTGCCAGCAGTGAAGAAGCTCGGGGCACGGGCGAGCAGTACTTC
cdr3_aa: CASSEEARGTGEQYF

clone_size: NA
v_call: TRBV28
j_call: TRBJ2-7
d_call: NA
cdr3_nt: TGTGCCAGCAGTTTGGACCCGGCGTCCTACGAGCAGTACTTC
cdr3_aa: CASSLDPASYEQYF

clone_size: few
v_call: TRBV7-9
j_call: TRBJ2-1
d_call: TRBD2
cdr3_nt: TGTGCCAGCAGTACTAGCGGGAGGGGAAATGAGCAGTTCTTC
cdr3_aa: CASSTSGRGNEQFF

clone_size: NA
v_call: TRBV2
j_call: TRBJ2-2
d_call: TRBD1
cdr3_nt: TGTGCCAGCGGGCAGGGGGATGGGGCCGGGGAGCTGTTTTTT
cdr3_aa: CASGQGDGAGELFF

clone_size: once
v_call: TRBV19
j_call: TRBJ2-3
d_call: NA
cdr3_nt: TGTGCCAGTAGGTATCAGGCGGGGTTCACAGATACGCAGTATTTT
cdr3_aa: CASRYQAGFTDTQYF

clone_size: NA
v_call: TRBV5-8
j_call: TRBJ2-7
d_call: NA
cdr3_nt: TGTGCCAGCAGCTTGGAGTTTGCATCTTCCTACGAGCAGTACTTC
cdr3_aa: CASSLEFASSYEQYF

clone_size: once
v_call: TRBV5-6
j_call: TRBJ1-4
d_call: NA
cdr3_nt: TGTGCCAGCAGCTTGCGATCGGTTGAAAAACTGTTTTTT
cdr3_aa: CASSLRSVEKLFF

clone_size: NA
v_call: TRBV11-2
j_call: TRBJ2-7
d_call: NA
cdr3_nt: TGTGCCAGCAGCTTAGTTCCCCGTAGTAACGAGCAGTACTTC
cdr3_aa: CASSLVPRSNEQYF

clone_size: once
v_call: TRBV7-8
j_call: TRBJ2-3
d_call: NA
cdr3_nt: TGTGCCAGCGCGGGGGCCAGGTATGGCACAGATACGCAGTATTTT
cdr3_aa: CASAGARYGTDTQYF

clone_size: medium-sized
v_call: TRBV7-9
j_call: TRBJ1-5
d_call: NA
cdr3_nt: TGTGCCAGCAGCTTAGTGGGGGGGCCCCAGCATTTT
cdr3_aa: CASSLVGGPQHF

clone_size: NA
v_call: TRBV11-2
j_call: TRBJ2-1
d_call: NA
cdr3_nt: TGTGCCAGCAGCTTAGGTAGGATCAATGAGCAGTTCTTC
cdr3_aa: CASSLGRINEQFF

clone_size: NA
v_call: TRBV10-1
j_call: TRBJ2-1
d_call: NA
cdr3_nt: TGCGCCAGCAGTGAAACATCTTACAATGAGCAGTTCTTC
cdr3_aa: CASSETSYNEQFF

clone_size: NA
v_call: TRBV27
j_call: TRBJ2-2
d_call: NA
cdr3_nt: TGTGCCAGCAGTTTCCGGATCGGGGAGCTGTTTTTT
cdr3_aa: CASSFRIGELFF

clone_size: NA
v_call: TRBV4-1
j_call: TRBJ2-4
d_call: NA
cdr3_nt: TGCGCCAGCAGCCAAGTTGGGACTCCCTCCAAAAACATTCAGTACTTC
cdr3_aa: CASSQVGTPSKNIQYF

clone_size: few
v_call: TRBV28
j_call: TRBJ1-6
d_call: NA
cdr3_nt: TGTGCCAGCAGCCCGCGAGAGGGTTGGTCACCCCTCCACTTT
cdr3_aa: CASSPREGWSPLHF

clone_size: NA
v_call: TRBV11-2
j_call: TRBJ1-2
d_call: NA
cdr3_nt: TGTGCCAGCAGTGGAGGGGGGCAAAAGTATGGCTACACCTTC
cdr3_aa: CASSGGGQKYGYTF